This T cell receptor (beta chain) was captured in a study of beta chain features in type 1 diabetes. Across the whole study: Across the samples, roughly 98,000,000 sorted cells were examined in total.

This clone was detected only a few times. Germline CDR1 and CDR2: MNHEY and SVGAGI. There are 16 residues in the CDR3. V was pared by 4 bases and J by 0 bases, with 5 bases of the junction left unmatched. Reverse transcription of all isolated RNA meant that expressed TCRB transcripts were sequenced. Clones were sequenced by immunoSEQ multiplex PCR, and TCRdb holds only the in-frame ones, with some missing. The table lists 150,000 to 160,000 clones, roughly 11% of them singletons. The sample comprised central memory CD4+ T cells from blood. V usage is TRBV6-5 and J usage is TRBJ2-5; 10 nucleotides match TRBD2. The sequence was obtained from a man aged 18 to 30 in good health. CDR3 region: CASSWGSGGYQETQYF. The CDR3 region has the DNA TGTGCCAGCAGTTGGGGTAGCGGGGGGTACCAAGAGACCCAGTACTTC.